This T cell receptor beta chain appears in the sequencing data of a study of cytomegalovirus exposure and HLA in healthy donors. Study overall: Within the Caucasian-associated ancestry cluster were around 80% of the roughly 400 genotyped donors.

The CDR3 has 11 residues. With regard to this clone: The antigen remains undetermined.

Overall study findings and caveats: Previous analysis showed most TCR beta V segments were productive about 90% or about 30% of the time. Excluded were some V segments that proved indistinguishable, including TRBV6-2 and TRBV6-3.

13 Jbeta primers and 60 Vbeta primers were used for the PCR. Sequencing used immunoSEQ multiplex PCR; TCRdb keeps in-frame clones, though not all of them. The profile shows 100,000 to 150,000 clones, 70% to 85% of them singletons. This receptor was taken from a man aged 35-49 years in good health and CMV-seropositive. What was sequenced was PBMCs. This chain joins TRBV21-1 and TRBJ2-7; the table's D call, TRBD1, was not checked against the DNA. TRBV21-1 constitutes a pseudogene. The CDR3 DNA follows: TGTGCCAGCAAGGGGCCTTACGAGCAGTACTTC. The encoded protein is CASKGPYEQYF.